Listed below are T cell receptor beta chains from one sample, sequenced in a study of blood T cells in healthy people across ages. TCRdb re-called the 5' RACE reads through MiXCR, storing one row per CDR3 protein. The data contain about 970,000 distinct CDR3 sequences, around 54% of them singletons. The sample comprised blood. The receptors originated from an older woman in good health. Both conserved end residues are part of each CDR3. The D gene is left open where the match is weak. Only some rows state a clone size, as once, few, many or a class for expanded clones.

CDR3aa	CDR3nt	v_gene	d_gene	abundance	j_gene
CASSEIGQGMAKNIQYF	TGTGCCAGCAGTGAAATAGGACAGGGTATGGCCAAAAACATTCAGTACTTC	TRBV6-1	TRBD1	-	TRBJ2-4
CASSTGVGLDEQFF	TGTGCCAGCTCGACAGGGGTCGGACTTGATGAGCAGTTCTTC	TRBV18	TRBD1	-	TRBJ2-1
CASNPDSFNQPQHF	TGTGCCAGCAATCCGGACAGCTTCAATCAGCCCCAGCATTTT	TRBV6-1	-	-	TRBJ1-5
CAWALTLGDTEAFF	TGTGCCTGGGCCCTAACCCTAGGGGACACTGAAGCTTTCTTT	TRBV30	-	-	TRBJ1-1
CASSFNIYSYEQYF	TGTGCCAGCAGTTTTAACATATACTCCTACGAGCAGTACTTC	TRBV27	-	-	TRBJ2-7
CASSLSNRDNYGYTF	TGTGCCAGCAGCTTAAGCAACAGGGACAACTATGGCTACACCTTC	TRBV5-5	-	few	TRBJ1-2
CASRPQGTRTYEQYF	TGTGCCAGCAGGCCCCAGGGTACGCGAACTTACGAGCAGTACTTC	TRBV5-6	-	-	TRBJ2-7
CASKINRDDTGELFF	TGTGCCAGCAAGATCAACAGGGATGACACCGGGGAGCTGTTTTTT	TRBV27	-	-	TRBJ2-2
CASSLRTGGPVEQYF	TGTGCCAGCAGCTTACGAACGGGAGGGCCGGTGGAGCAGTACTTC	TRBV7-8	TRBD2	-	TRBJ2-7
CASQIGRRPHHEQETQYF	TGCGCCAGCCAAATCGGTAGGCGACCGCACCATGAGCAAGAGACCCAGTACTTC	TRBV5-1	-	few	TRBJ2-5
CAWSVDGSYNEQFF	TGTGCCTGGAGTGTAGATGGGTCATACAATGAGCAGTTCTTC	TRBV30	-	few	TRBJ2-1
CASSHSYRDYEQYF	TGTGCCAGCAGCCACTCCTACAGGGACTACGAGCAGTACTTC	TRBV6-2/TRBV6-3	-	-	TRBJ2-7
CASSEYGSRTKNIQYF	TGTGCCAGCAGTGAATACGGCAGTCGGACCAAAAACATTCAGTACTTC	TRBV25-1	-	few	TRBJ2-4
CASSSSEAYNEQFF	TGCGCCAGCAGCTCTTCTGAGGCCTACAATGAGCAGTTCTTC	TRBV5-1	-	-	TRBJ2-1
CATQGRESNQPQHF	TGTGCCACCCAGGGTCGGGAAAGCAATCAGCCCCAGCATTTT	TRBV10-3	-	few	TRBJ1-5
CASSFNTGSLYEQYF	TGTGCCAGCAGCTTTAACACGGGTTCCCTATACGAGCAGTACTTC	TRBV7-8	-	-	TRBJ2-7
CSARGQVTLGASTDTQYF	TGCAGTGCTAGGGGACAGGTGACTTTGGGGGCGAGCACAGATACGCAGTATTTT	TRBV20-1	TRBD1	-	TRBJ2-3
CASSGEVRETQYF	TGCGCCAGCAGCGGGGAAGTACGAGAGACCCAGTACTTC	TRBV5-1	-	-	TRBJ2-5
CASSFQPLDYGYTF	TGTGCCAGCAGCTTTCAACCACTAGACTATGGCTACACCTTC	TRBV21-1	-	-	TRBJ1-2
CSATGVDETQYF	TGCAGTGCTACAGGGGTAGACGAGACCCAGTACTTC	TRBV20-1	-	-	TRBJ2-5
CASNLQAPTSSGSYEQYF	TGTGCCAGCAACCTGCAAGCCCCCACCTCTAGCGGGAGTTACGAGCAGTACTTC	TRBV28	TRBD2	few	TRBJ2-7
CATREAGVDERFF	TGTGCCACCAGAGAGGCAGGGGTGGATGAGCGGTTCTTC	TRBV15	-	-	TRBJ2-1
CASSQEPGTVKYF	TGTGCCAGCAGCCAAGAGCCGGGGACCGTAAAGTATTTT	TRBV4-2	-	-	TRBJ2-3
CATSRSGQGRQPQHF	TGTGCCACCAGCAGATCGGGACAGGGTCGTCAGCCCCAGCATTTT	TRBV15	TRBD1	few	TRBJ1-5
CASSLTALAGVVETQYF	TGTGCCAGCAGTTTAACTGCACTAGCGGGAGTGGTGGAGACCCAGTACTTC	TRBV12-3/TRBV12-4	TRBD2	-	TRBJ2-5
CASSYSPGGETQYF	TGTGCCAGCAGTTATTCGCCAGGCGGGGAGACCCAGTACTTC	TRBV6-5	-	-	TRBJ2-5
CSARGARGQGRNSPLHF	TGCAGTGCTAGAGGAGCAAGAGGACAGGGGAGAAATTCACCCCTCCACTTT	TRBV20-1	TRBD1	few	TRBJ1-6
CASSYPGTPNTGELFF	TGTGCCAGCAGCTATCCCGGGACACCGAACACCGGGGAGCTGTTTTTT	TRBV6-6	-	-	TRBJ2-2
CASSLDRSTDIYEQFF	TGTGCCAGCAGCTTAGACAGGTCGACTGACATTTATGAGCAGTTCTTC	TRBV7-9	-	-	TRBJ2-1
CATSDSAQETQYF	TGTGCCACCAGTGACTCGGCCCAAGAGACCCAGTACTTC	TRBV24-1	-	-	TRBJ2-5
CSARKARDRGETQYF	TGCAGTGCTAGAAAGGCCCGGGACAGGGGAGAGACCCAGTACTTC	TRBV20-1	TRBD1	-	TRBJ2-5
CSVDWGLAAIFSYNEQFF	TGCAGCGTTGACTGGGGACTAGCGGCCATCTTCTCCTACAATGAGCAGTTCTTC	TRBV29-1	TRBD2	-	TRBJ2-1
CASSRGGVQETQYF	TGTGCCAGCAGTCGGGGCGGGGTACAAGAGACCCAGTACTTC	TRBV27	-	-	TRBJ2-5
CASSQGRAGSAYEQYF	TGTGCCAGCAGCCAAGGTCGGGCGGGATCAGCCTACGAGCAGTACTTC	TRBV3-1	-	-	TRBJ2-7
CASKAQAYEQYF	TGCGCCAGCAAAGCCCAGGCCTACGAGCAGTACTTC	TRBV10-2	-	many	TRBJ2-7
CASSYPIAQADTQYF	TGTGCCAGCAGCTACCCGATAGCCCAGGCAGATACGCAGTATTTT	TRBV7-6	-	-	TRBJ2-3
CSARDIRGNEQFF	TGCAGTGCTAGAGATATCAGGGGCAATGAGCAGTTCTTC	TRBV20-1	-	-	TRBJ2-1